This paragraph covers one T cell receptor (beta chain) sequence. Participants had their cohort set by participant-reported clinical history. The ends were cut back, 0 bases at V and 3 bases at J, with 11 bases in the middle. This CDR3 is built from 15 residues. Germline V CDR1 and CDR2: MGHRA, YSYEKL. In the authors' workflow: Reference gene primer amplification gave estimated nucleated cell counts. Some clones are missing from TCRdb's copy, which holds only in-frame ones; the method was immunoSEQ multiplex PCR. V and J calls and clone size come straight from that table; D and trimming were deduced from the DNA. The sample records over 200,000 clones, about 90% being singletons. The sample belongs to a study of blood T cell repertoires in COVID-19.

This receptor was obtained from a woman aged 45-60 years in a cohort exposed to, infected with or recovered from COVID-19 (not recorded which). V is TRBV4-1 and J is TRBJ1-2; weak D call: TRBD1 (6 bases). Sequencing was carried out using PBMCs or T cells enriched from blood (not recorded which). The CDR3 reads CASSQDLDRDYGYTF. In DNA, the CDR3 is TGCGCCAGCAGCCAAGATTTGGACAGAGACTATGGCTACACCTTC.